These T cell receptor beta chains were read from a single sample in a study of T-cell reconstitution after alpha-beta-depleted transplantation in children. TCRdb redid the calling of the PCR reads with MiXCR, one entry per CDR3 protein. The sample yields 350,000 to 450,000 distinct CDR3 sequences, roughly 13% seen once. The source material was PBMCs, sampled from the stem cell graft. These receptors were taken from a human donor who donated a stem cell graft to a child with Fanconi anemia. Both conserved end residues are part of each CDR3. Each record gives: J gene, D gene, clone size, V gene, CDR3 DNA, CDR3 protein. D genes are given only for firm matches. Not every row has a clone size; where given, it reads once, few, many or a size class.

J gene: TRBJ2-5
D gene: TRBD1
clone size: many
V gene: TRBV7-2
CDR3 DNA: TGTGCCAGCAGCTTCGGGACAGGGGGAAAGACCCAGTACTTC
CDR3 protein: CASSFGTGGKTQYF

J gene: TRBJ1-1
D gene: .
clone size: .
V gene: TRBV20-1
CDR3 DNA: TGCAGTGCTAGAGACTTAAGAGGGTACACTGAAGCTTTCTTT
CDR3 protein: CSARDLRGYTEAFF

J gene: TRBJ2-2
D gene: .
clone size: many
V gene: TRBV5-6
CDR3 DNA: TGTGCCAGCAGCTCACTTGGCCGGGACACAGTCACCGGGGAGCTGTTTTTT
CDR3 protein: CASSSLGRDTVTGELFF

J gene: TRBJ1-2
D gene: .
clone size: .
V gene: TRBV28
CDR3 DNA: TGTGCCAGCGCCCAACTCTATGGCTACACCTTC
CDR3 protein: CASAQLYGYTF

J gene: TRBJ2-5
D gene: .
clone size: many
V gene: TRBV18
CDR3 DNA: TGTGCCAGCTCACCGGGACATTGGGAGACCCAGTACTTC
CDR3 protein: CASSPGHWETQYF

J gene: TRBJ2-1
D gene: TRBD2
clone size: .
V gene: TRBV7-2
CDR3 DNA: TGTGCCAGCAGCTTACAACTAGCGGGGGGGGATGAGCAGTTCTTC
CDR3 protein: CASSLQLAGGDEQFF

J gene: TRBJ1-5
D gene: .
clone size: many
V gene: TRBV6-1
CDR3 DNA: TGTGCCAGTTTTGGACAGTTCAATCAGCCCCAGCATTTT
CDR3 protein: CASFGQFNQPQHF

J gene: TRBJ1-4
D gene: .
clone size: .
V gene: TRBV6-2/TRBV6-3
CDR3 DNA: TGTGCCAGCACAGACAGTCTTGCAACTAATGAAAAACTGTTTTTT
CDR3 protein: CASTDSLATNEKLFF

J gene: TRBJ1-4
D gene: .
clone size: few
V gene: TRBV20-1
CDR3 DNA: TGCAGTGCTACCCCTGCCTATAATGAAAAACTGTTTTTT
CDR3 protein: CSATPAYNEKLFF

J gene: TRBJ2-7
D gene: TRBD1
clone size: many
V gene: TRBV5-1
CDR3 DNA: TGCGCCAGCAGCTTGGGGACAGGGAACTACGAGCAGTACTTC
CDR3 protein: CASSLGTGNYEQYF

J gene: TRBJ2-7
D gene: TRBD1
clone size: .
V gene: TRBV6-1
CDR3 DNA: TGTGCCAGCAGACCAAGACAGGGCGAGGCCGAGCAGTACTTC
CDR3 protein: CASRPRQGEAEQYF

J gene: TRBJ1-5
D gene: .
clone size: .
V gene: TRBV12-3/TRBV12-4
CDR3 DNA: TGTGCCAGCAGGCGGGGGACGGGGGGCAATCAGCCCCAGCATTTT
CDR3 protein: CASRRGTGGNQPQHF

J gene: TRBJ1-1
D gene: .
clone size: .
V gene: TRBV3-1
CDR3 DNA: TGTGCCAGCAGTCTACTGGATGACACTGAAGCTTTCTTT
CDR3 protein: CASSLLDDTEAFF

J gene: TRBJ2-1
D gene: TRBD2
clone size: many
V gene: TRBV6-5
CDR3 DNA: TGTGCCAGCAGTTACCAAGCGGGGGCGATTAATGAGCAGTTCTTC
CDR3 protein: CASSYQAGAINEQFF

J gene: TRBJ2-3
D gene: TRBD2
clone size: few
V gene: TRBV7-2
CDR3 DNA: TGTGCCAGCAGCCTCTGGACTAGCGGGGGACTCACAGATACGCAGTATTTT
CDR3 protein: CASSLWTSGGLTDTQYF

J gene: TRBJ1-5
D gene: .
clone size: few
V gene: TRBV6-1
CDR3 DNA: TGTGCCAGCAGTGACGGTCCCAATCAGCCCCAGCATTTT
CDR3 protein: CASSDGPNQPQHF

J gene: TRBJ1-1
D gene: TRBD1
clone size: few
V gene: TRBV7-2
CDR3 DNA: TGTGCCAGCTTCTTGGGACAGTGGGATGAAGCTTTCTTT
CDR3 protein: CASFLGQWDEAFF

J gene: TRBJ2-3
D gene: .
clone size: few
V gene: TRBV5-1
CDR3 DNA: TGCGCCAGCGGGGGGGCTAGCACAGATACGCAGTATTTT
CDR3 protein: CASGGASTDTQYF

J gene: TRBJ1-1
D gene: .
clone size: few
V gene: TRBV29-1
CDR3 DNA: TGCAGCGTTTATAAGGACACTGAAGCTTTCTTT
CDR3 protein: CSVYKDTEAFF

J gene: TRBJ2-3
D gene: TRBD1
clone size: few
V gene: TRBV7-2
CDR3 DNA: TGTGCCAGCAGCTTGGGTCGGGACAGGGCCACAGATACGCAGTATTTT
CDR3 protein: CASSLGRDRATDTQYF

J gene: TRBJ2-7
D gene: .
clone size: .
V gene: TRBV7-2
CDR3 DNA: TGTGCCAGCAGCTCCCAAGCGAGCCAGGGCTGGTACTTC
CDR3 protein: CASSSQASQGWYF

J gene: TRBJ2-3
D gene: .
clone size: few
V gene: TRBV20-1
CDR3 DNA: TGCAGTGCTATAGAGAAAAATACGCAGTATTTT
CDR3 protein: CSAIEKNTQYF

J gene: TRBJ2-4
D gene: TRBD1
clone size: .
V gene: TRBV6-5
CDR3 DNA: TGTGCCAGCAGCTATGGGACAGGGGGTCAATACATTCAGTACTTC
CDR3 protein: CASSYGTGGQYIQYF

J gene: TRBJ1-2
D gene: .
clone size: many
V gene: TRBV30
CDR3 DNA: TGTGCCTGGAGGATCCCGGGGGATTATGGCTACACCTTC
CDR3 protein: CAWRIPGDYGYTF

J gene: TRBJ2-1
D gene: .
clone size: .
V gene: TRBV6-2/TRBV6-3
CDR3 DNA: TGTGCCAGCAGTTACTGGGGGGACAATGAGCAGTTCTTC
CDR3 protein: CASSYWGDNEQFF

J gene: TRBJ2-7
D gene: .
clone size: .
V gene: TRBV28
CDR3 DNA: TGTGCCAGCAACAGGGCGAGCTCCTACGAGCAGTACTTC
CDR3 protein: CASNRASSYEQYF

J gene: TRBJ2-3
D gene: .
clone size: few
V gene: TRBV20-1
CDR3 DNA: TGCAGTGCCTCCGGAGGGGAGGCCACAGATACGCAGTATTTT
CDR3 protein: CSASGGEATDTQYF

J gene: TRBJ2-3
D gene: TRBD1
clone size: many
V gene: TRBV28
CDR3 DNA: TGTGCCAGCAGATCCTACAGGGGCGGCACAGATACGCAGTATTTT
CDR3 protein: CASRSYRGGTDTQYF

J gene: TRBJ2-1
D gene: .
clone size: few
V gene: TRBV29-1
CDR3 DNA: TGCAGCGCAGGAACAGTGGAGCAGTTCTTC
CDR3 protein: CSAGTVEQFF

J gene: TRBJ1-2
D gene: TRBD1
clone size: .
V gene: TRBV11-2
CDR3 DNA: TGTGCCAGCAGCCGCCTCGGACAGGTTACGAACTATGGCTACACCTTC
CDR3 protein: CASSRLGQVTNYGYTF

J gene: TRBJ2-5
D gene: .
clone size: .
V gene: TRBV5-1
CDR3 DNA: TGCGCCAGCAGCTTGGAGGGGGTGGATGTAGAGACCCAGTACTTC
CDR3 protein: CASSLEGVDVETQYF

J gene: TRBJ1-2
D gene: .
clone size: few
V gene: TRBV6-5
CDR3 DNA: TGTGCCAGCACCCCGACAAGAGCTAACTATGGCTACACCTTC
CDR3 protein: CASTPTRANYGYTF

J gene: TRBJ2-5
D gene: TRBD2
clone size: few
V gene: TRBV20-1
CDR3 DNA: TGCAGTGCTAGTGAGCTAGCGGGTCGGAAAGAGACCCAGTACTTC
CDR3 protein: CSASELAGRKETQYF

J gene: TRBJ2-3
D gene: .
clone size: .
V gene: TRBV15
CDR3 DNA: TGTGCCACCAGCAGAGATCGGCAGGGTTTACATACGCAGTATTTT
CDR3 protein: CATSRDRQGLHTQYF

J gene: TRBJ2-2
D gene: .
clone size: .
V gene: TRBV29-1
CDR3 DNA: TGCAGCGTTGAGTCACAGGCAGCGAACACCGGGGAGCTGTTTTTT
CDR3 protein: CSVESQAANTGELFF

J gene: TRBJ2-3
D gene: TRBD2
clone size: .
V gene: TRBV20-1
CDR3 DNA: TGCAGTGCTGAGGGGACTAGCGGAGGGCTTACGCAGTATTTT
CDR3 protein: CSAEGTSGGLTQYF

J gene: TRBJ1-2
D gene: TRBD1
clone size: .
V gene: TRBV20-1
CDR3 DNA: TGCAGTGCACCGACAGGGACTAACTATGGCTACACCTTC
CDR3 protein: CSAPTGTNYGYTF

J gene: TRBJ2-2
D gene: .
clone size: many
V gene: TRBV5-1
CDR3 DNA: TGCGCCAGCAAGGCAGCGGAAAGTAACACCGGGGAGCTGTTTTTT
CDR3 protein: CASKAAESNTGELFF

J gene: TRBJ2-2
D gene: .
clone size: .
V gene: TRBV12-3/TRBV12-4
CDR3 DNA: TGTGCCAGCATCCCCGATGGGGGTCTGAACACCGGGGAGCTGTTTTTT
CDR3 protein: CASIPDGGLNTGELFF

J gene: TRBJ1-6
D gene: .
clone size: .
V gene: TRBV7-9
CDR3 DNA: TGTGCCAGCAGCCTGGACGGTGATTCACCCCTCCACTTT
CDR3 protein: CASSLDGDSPLHF

J gene: TRBJ2-3
D gene: .
clone size: few
V gene: TRBV6-2/TRBV6-3
CDR3 DNA: TGTGCCAGCACAGACTACACAGATACGCAGTATTTT
CDR3 protein: CASTDYTDTQYF

J gene: TRBJ2-3
D gene: .
clone size: .
V gene: TRBV7-9
CDR3 DNA: TGTGCCAGCGTAATAGCGGGCACAGATACGCAGTATTTT
CDR3 protein: CASVIAGTDTQYF

J gene: TRBJ1-1
D gene: TRBD1
clone size: many
V gene: TRBV5-1
CDR3 DNA: TGCGCCAGCAGCCAACCCGGGACAGGGTGGGAGGTCACTGAAGCTTTCTTT
CDR3 protein: CASSQPGTGWEVTEAFF

J gene: TRBJ1-2
D gene: TRBD1
clone size: .
V gene: TRBV3-1
CDR3 DNA: TGTGCCAGCAGCCTCAGAGGACGGCAAGGGAGGGGGCGGGAAGGCTACACCTTC
CDR3 protein: CASSLRGRQGRGREGYTF

J gene: TRBJ1-1
D gene: TRBD1
clone size: few
V gene: TRBV25-1
CDR3 DNA: TGTGCCAGCAGTGACCTTCAGGGACAGGGCAACACTGAAGCTTTCTTT
CDR3 protein: CASSDLQGQGNTEAFF

J gene: TRBJ2-7
D gene: .
clone size: .
V gene: TRBV6-2/TRBV6-3
CDR3 DNA: TGTGCCAGCAGTTACAGTCTAGTGGGCGGCGAGCAGTACTTC
CDR3 protein: CASSYSLVGGEQYF

J gene: TRBJ1-2
D gene: TRBD1
clone size: .
V gene: TRBV6-5
CDR3 DNA: TGTGCCAGCAGTTACTCGATACCAGGGGGCGATGGCTACACCTTC
CDR3 protein: CASSYSIPGGDGYTF

J gene: TRBJ2-1
D gene: TRBD2
clone size: many
V gene: TRBV28
CDR3 DNA: TGTGCCAGCAGTACCCCCGGGACTAGCGGGGACAATGAGCAGTTCTTC
CDR3 protein: CASSTPGTSGDNEQFF